A single sample is the source of the 11 T cell receptor beta chains below, sequenced in a study of CD8+ T cells in alopecia areata. The sequencing template was cDNA reverse transcribed from extracted RNA. The protocol was immunoSEQ multiplex PCR, while the TCRdb copy is restricted to in-frame clones and leaves out a portion. The top ten clones hold over 1.5% of a sample with 150,000 to 200,000 clones, around 63% of them seen once. This sample comprised CD4+ T cells sorted from blood, obtained at week 0. All receptors derive from a human donor with alopecia areata.

Many counts were recorded for this clone. This chain joins TRBV29-1 and TRBJ2-7; 9 positions agree with TRBD1. The V and J ends lost 7 bases and 3 bases, in that order; junction bases with no gene match: 4. CDR3 size: 12 residues. Looked up from germline, CDR1 is SQVTM and CDR2 is ANQGSEA. The CDR3 DNA reads as TGCAGCGCTGTGGGACAGGGCTACGAGCAGTACTTC. Its protein product is CSAVGQGYEQYF.

The gene calls are TRBV30 and TRBJ1-1; maybe TRBD1 (6 bases). Germline values: CDR1 GTSNPN, CDR2 SVGIG (reference sequence). This CDR3 region has 16 residues. Trimming stripped 3 bases from V and 1 base from J, with 18 bases between. The CDR3 nucleotides read TGTGCCTGGAGATTGTCAGGGACATCTGCGAACACTGAAGCTTTCTTT. It translates to CAWRLSGTSANTEAFF. Looking up the rest from reference TRBV30 and TRBJ1-1 gives the full variable domain: SQTIHQWPATLVQPVGSPLSLECTVEGTSNPNLYWYRQAAGRGLQLLFYSVGIGQISSEVPQNLSASRPQDRQFILSSKKLLLSDSGFYLCAWRLSGTSANTEAFFGQGTRLTVV.

This CDR3 is CASSLLRGNYGYTF. As DNA, the CDR3 is TGTGCCAGCAGCCTTCTGAGAGGGAACTATGGCTACACCTTC. The chain combines TRBV6-6 with TRBJ1-2; no clear D gene. From germline, CDR1 is MNHNY and CDR2 SVGAGI (reference sequence). The CDR3 is 14 amino acids. V was shortened by 6 bases and J by 2 bases, with 13 bases between the two germline ends.

CDR3 coding DNA: TGTGCCAGCAGTACCGGGAACATTCAGTACTTC. The encoded protein is CASSTGNIQYF. The chain joins TRBV2 to TRBJ2-4; no reliable D call. Germline CDR1 and CDR2: SNHLY and FYNNEI. V shed 5 bases and J shed 7 bases, with 6 bases lying between them. The CDR3 sequence is 11 residues long.

This rearrangement joins TRBV9 to TRBJ1-1, with unresolved D. CDR1 is SGDLS and CDR2 is YYNGEE in the germline V gene. This CDR3 spans 15 amino acids. Trimming pared 4 bases from V and 2 bases from J, leaving 15 bases between. CDR3 sequence: CASSPWMGENTEAFF. CDR3 DNA sequence: TGTGCCAGCAGCCCGTGGATGGGTGAAAACACTGAAGCTTTCTTT.

In DNA form, the CDR3 reads TGTGCCAGCAGCTTGGGATATGCCTCACCCCTCCACTTT. The encoded protein is CASSLGYASPLHF. The chain carries TRBV5-6 and TRBJ1-6; D unclear. The CDR3 extends over 13 amino acids. Trimming took 0 bases from V and 10 from J, leaving 8 bases between them. CDR1 SGHDT and CDR2 YYEEEE come from the germline V gene.

The chain recombines TRBV9 with TRBJ2-7; TRBD1 might be the D (5 bases). Germline V lookup: CDR1 SGDLS, CDR2 YYNGEE. With 4 bases removed from V and 0 bases from J, the gap between germline ends came to 14 bases. The CDR3 is 15 residues long. The CDR3 region is CASSQGLGASYEQYF. CDR3 sequence (DNA): TGTGCCAGCAGCCAGGGATTAGGGGCCTCCTACGAGCAGTACTTC.

This clone was seen a few times. CDR3 DNA: TGCAGCGCCAGGGGTCAGGATGGCTACACCTTC. Translated: CSARGQDGYTF. The gene calls are TRBV29-1 and TRBJ1-2; D might be TRBD1 (6 bases). The germline CDR1 and CDR2 sequences are SQVTM and ANQGSEA. CDR3 length equals 11 residues. V was cut by 7 bases and J by 6 bases, with 12 bases left in between.

J is TRBJ1-1 and V is TRBV5-6; D is ambiguous. This CDR3 is built from 13 residues. Germline loops: CDR1 SGHDT, CDR2 YYEEEE. Trimming removed 2 bases from V and 1 base from J, with 6 bases in between. The DNA of the CDR3 is TGTGCCAGCAGCTTCTTACAGAACACTGAAGCTTTCTTT. It specifies CASSFLQNTEAFF.

The chain carries TRBV10-3 and TRBJ1-6, with D perhaps TRBD1 (5 bases). Trimming stripped 6 bases from V and 7 bases from J, with 10 bases between. CDR1 and CDR2 (germline): ENHRY, SYGVKD. This CDR3 is built from 13 residues. The CDR3 nucleotides are TGTGCCATCAGGGGACTGGAGAATTCACCCCTCCACTTT. Its translation is CAIRGLENSPLHF.

The rearrangement uses TRBV7-2 and TRBJ2-7; 16 bases match TRBD2. The trim removed 5 bases at V and 10 bases at J, leaving 5 bases unmatched. From germline, CDR1 is SGHTA and CDR2 FQGNSA. The CDR3 is 14 residues long. The CDR3 bases are TGTGCCAGCAGCAAGGGACTAGCGGGGGGGCCCCAGTACTTC. Translated: CASSKGLAGGPQYF.